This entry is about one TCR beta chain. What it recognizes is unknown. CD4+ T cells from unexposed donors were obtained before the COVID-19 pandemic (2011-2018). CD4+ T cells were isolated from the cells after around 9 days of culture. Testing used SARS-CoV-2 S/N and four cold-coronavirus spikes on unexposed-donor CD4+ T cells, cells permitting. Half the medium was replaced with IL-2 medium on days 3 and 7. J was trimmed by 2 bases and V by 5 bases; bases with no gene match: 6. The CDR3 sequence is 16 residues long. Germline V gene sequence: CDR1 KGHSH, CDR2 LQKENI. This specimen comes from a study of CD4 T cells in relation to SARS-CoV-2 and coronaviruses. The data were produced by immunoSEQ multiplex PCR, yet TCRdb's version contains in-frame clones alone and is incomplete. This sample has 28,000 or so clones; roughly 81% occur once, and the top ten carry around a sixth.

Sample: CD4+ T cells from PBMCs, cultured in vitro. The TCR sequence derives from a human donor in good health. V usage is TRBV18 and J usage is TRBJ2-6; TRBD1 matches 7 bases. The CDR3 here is CASSNRGGAGANVLTF. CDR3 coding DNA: TGTGCCAGCTCAAACAGAGGGGGCGCTGGGGCCAACGTCCTGACTTTC.